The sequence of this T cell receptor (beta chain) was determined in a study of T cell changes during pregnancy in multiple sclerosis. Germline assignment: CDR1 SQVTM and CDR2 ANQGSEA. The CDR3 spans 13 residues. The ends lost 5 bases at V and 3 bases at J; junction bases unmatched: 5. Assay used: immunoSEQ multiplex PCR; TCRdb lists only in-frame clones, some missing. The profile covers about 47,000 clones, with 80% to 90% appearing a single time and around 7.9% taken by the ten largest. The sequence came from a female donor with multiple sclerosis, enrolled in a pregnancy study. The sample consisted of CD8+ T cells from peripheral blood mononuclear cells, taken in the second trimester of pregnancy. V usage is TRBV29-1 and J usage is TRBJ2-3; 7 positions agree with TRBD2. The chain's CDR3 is CSVSGLPTDTQYF. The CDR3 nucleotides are TGCAGCGTTTCGGGACTACCGACAGATACGCAGTATTTT.